The rows below give T cell receptor beta chains drawn from one sample of a study of identical twins. TCRdb itself ran the 5' RACE reads through MiXCR, one entry per CDR3 protein. This sample has under 300,000 distinct CDR3 sequences, with over 12% found just once. Sequences were obtained from memory (CD45RO+) T cells sorted from blood. These receptors were obtained from a woman aged 18-29 years in good health. Each CDR3 is given with its conserved first and last residue. A D gene is named only where the DNA matches it firmly. The size of a clone is reported for some rows only, either as once, few or many, or as a class for expanded clones.

size: NA; J: TRBJ2-3; D: TRBD2; V: TRBV20-1; CDR3: CSATGTSNTDTQYF; DNA: TGCAGTGCTACTGGGACTAGCAACACAGATACGCAGTATTTT
size: NA; J: TRBJ2-1; D: NA; V: TRBV3-1; CDR3: CASTRGAGNEQFF; DNA: TGTGCCAGCACCAGGGGGGCCGGAAATGAGCAGTTCTTC
size: few; J: TRBJ1-4; D: NA; V: TRBV27; CDR3: CASSLGADNEKLFF; DNA: TGTGCCAGCAGTTTAGGGGCAGATAATGAAAAACTGTTTTTT
size: NA; J: TRBJ2-1; D: NA; V: TRBV5-4; CDR3: CASSLSLATYNEQFF; DNA: TGTGCCAGCAGCTTAAGTCTAGCTACGTACAATGAGCAGTTCTTC
size: few; J: TRBJ1-1; D: NA; V: TRBV20-1; CDR3: CSLRKGGGTMNTEAFF; DNA: TGCAGTCTCCGAAAGGGAGGTGGTACCATGAACACTGAAGCTTTCTTT
size: few; J: TRBJ1-1; D: NA; V: TRBV6-4; CDR3: CASRRGRDTEAFF; DNA: TGTGCCAGCAGGAGAGGACGGGACACTGAAGCTTTCTTT
size: NA; J: TRBJ2-5; D: NA; V: TRBV3-1; CDR3: CASSRGAGTQYF; DNA: TGTGCCAGCAGCCGGGGAGCAGGGACCCAGTACTTC
size: NA; J: TRBJ1-6; D: TRBD1; V: TRBV20-1; CDR3: CSALRQGSPDGSPLHF; DNA: TGCAGTGCGCTGCGACAGGGGTCCCCCGACGGGTCACCCCTCCACTTT
size: NA; J: TRBJ2-3; D: TRBD2; V: TRBV20-1; CDR3: CSGTSGNTDTQYF; DNA: TGCAGTGGGACTAGCGGAAACACAGATACGCAGTATTTT
size: few; J: TRBJ2-1; D: NA; V: TRBV12-3/TRBV12-4; CDR3: CASSGENEQFF; DNA: TGTGCCAGCAGTGGGGAGAATGAGCAGTTCTTC
size: NA; J: TRBJ2-5; D: NA; V: TRBV5-1; CDR3: CASSLEVEETQYF; DNA: TGCGCCAGCAGCTTGGAGGTGGAAGAGACCCAGTACTTC
size: many; J: TRBJ2-1; D: NA; V: TRBV12-3/TRBV12-4; CDR3: CASSFGYEQFF; DNA: TGTGCCAGCAGTTTCGGATATGAGCAGTTCTTC
size: NA; J: TRBJ2-5; D: TRBD1; V: TRBV19; CDR3: CASSIDLRRTGKTQYF; DNA: TGTGCCAGTAGTATAGATCTTAGAAGGACAGGCAAGACCCAGTACTTC
size: many; J: TRBJ2-4; D: NA; V: TRBV5-1; CDR3: CASSPLGRNIQYF; DNA: TGCGCCAGCAGCCCGCTGGGGAGGAACATTCAGTACTTC
size: few; J: TRBJ1-2; D: NA; V: TRBV29-1; CDR3: CSVEYPGGAYGYTF; DNA: TGCAGCGTTGAATACCCTGGGGGGGCGTATGGCTACACCTTC
size: many; J: TRBJ2-7; D: NA; V: TRBV6-5; CDR3: CASRQRAGEQYF; DNA: TGTGCCAGCCGCCAAAGAGCGGGCGAGCAGTACTTC
size: NA; J: TRBJ2-1; D: NA; V: TRBV30; CDR3: CAWSVGSPYNEQFF; DNA: TGTGCCTGGAGTGTGGGCAGTCCCTACAATGAGCAGTTCTTC
size: many; J: TRBJ2-1; D: TRBD2; V: TRBV10-3; CDR3: CAISTTGGGGTYNEQFF; DNA: TGTGCCATCAGCACCACCGGGGGGGGCGGGACCTACAATGAGCAGTTCTTC
size: NA; J: TRBJ1-1; D: NA; V: TRBV6-6; CDR3: CASSLAEAEAFF; DNA: TGTGCCAGCAGCCTCGCCGAGGCTGAAGCTTTCTTT
size: few; J: TRBJ1-1; D: NA; V: TRBV7-9; CDR3: CASRDTRGMNTEAFF; DNA: TGTGCCAGCAGGGACACCCGTGGAATGAACACTGAAGCTTTCTTT
size: NA; J: TRBJ2-5; D: TRBD2; V: TRBV2; CDR3: CASGLAGEGTQYF; DNA: TGTGCCAGCGGGCTAGCGGGAGAGGGGACCCAGTACTTC
size: many; J: TRBJ2-5; D: NA; V: TRBV9; CDR3: CASSDTGTRGETQYF; DNA: TGTGCCAGCAGCGACACCGGGACCCGAGGCGAGACCCAGTACTTC
size: few; J: TRBJ2-7; D: NA; V: TRBV29-1; CDR3: CSVVGTHNWEQYF; DNA: TGCAGCGTTGTAGGGACCCATAACTGGGAGCAGTACTTC